What follows are 28 T cell receptor beta chains derived from one specimen sequenced in a study of blood T cell repertoires in COVID-19. Repertoires were generated with immunoSEQ multiplex PCR, while TCRdb's copy carries only in-frame clones and drops some. The profile covers 310,000 or so clones, with roughly 87% appearing a single time and 8.5% to 10% taken by the ten largest. What was sequenced was PBMCs or T cells enriched from blood (not recorded which). The receptors derive from a woman between 18 and 29 years old who had recovered from COVID-19.

This chain uses TRBV3-1 (or the pseudogene TRBV3-2) with TRBJ1-2; 7 bases agree with TRBD1. V was clipped by 6 bases and J by 8 bases; unmatched bases: 12. Looked up from germline, CDR1 is LGHDT and CDR2 is YNNKEL (reference sequence). This CDR3 region has 14 residues. In DNA, the CDR3 is TGTGCCAGCAGTCGGACTACAGGGGACGGCGGCTACACCTTC. Translation gives CASSRTTGDGGYTF.

The V and J genes are TRBV11-1 and TRBJ2-1; possible D gene TRBD1, 5 bases. The CDR3 covers 12 residues. V lost 6 bases and J 5 bases, leaving 8 bases between the germline ends. Looked up from germline, CDR1 is SGHAT and CDR2 is FQDESV (reference sequence). The CDR3 loop is CASRTENNEQFF. CDR3 bases: TGTGCCAGCAGGACAGAGAACAATGAGCAGTTCTTC.

The rearrangement uses TRBV28 and TRBJ2-4; a possible D gene is TRBD2 (6 bases). Germline loops: CDR1 MDHEN, CDR2 SYDVKM. The CDR3 is 16 amino acids. V dropped 4 bases and J dropped 7 bases, with 20 bases sitting between them. DNA for the CDR3: TGTGCCAGCAGTTCCTGGACGGGGGAGATTCGGAACATTCAGTACTTC. Its translation: CASSSWTGEIRNIQYF.

The V and J genes are TRBV27 and TRBJ2-1, with 7 bases identical to TRBD2. The ends lost 2 bases at V and 0 bases at J; junction bases unmatched: 10. The V gene's germline CDR1 is MNHEY and CDR2 SMNVEV (reference sequence). This CDR3 contains 18 residues. The CDR3 bases are TGTGCCAGCAGTTTACTACCCCCTAGCGGAAGCTCCTACAATGAGCAGTTCTTC. This gives the protein CASSLLPPSGSSYNEQFF.

The V call is TRBV5-1, the J call TRBJ1-2; weak D call: TRBD1 (5 bases). Trimming cost V 4 bases and J 1 base, with 8 bases left between them. Germline CDR1 SGHRS, CDR2 YFSETQ. CDR3 length: 13 residues. This chain's CDR3 is CASSPDSNYGYTF. Written as DNA, the CDR3 is TGCGCCAGCAGCCCTGACAGTAACTATGGCTACACCTTC.

The count of this clone is one. V and J are TRBV9 and TRBJ1-1, with 11 bases fitting TRBD1. The germline V gene has CDR1 SGDLS and CDR2 YYNGEE. This CDR3 is built from 17 residues. J was trimmed by 3 bases and V by 4 bases; bases with no gene match: 11. The CDR3 DNA follows: TGTGCCAGCAGCACCCGAGCGGACAGGGGGCGAGACACTGAAGCTTTCTTT. Encoded protein: CASSTRADRGRDTEAFF.

The gene calls are TRBV19 and TRBJ1-1; 12 nucleotides align to TRBD1. With 5 bases clipped from V and 12 bases from J, the junction kept 13 bases outside the gene matches. The CDR3 has 15 amino acids. Germline V lookup: CDR1 LNHDA, CDR2 SQIVND (reference sequence). The CDR3 DNA is TGTGCCAGTAGTTCCGGGACAGGGGGCTTCGTGGTTCCTTTCTTT. As protein: CASSSGTGGFVVPFF.

On this clone itself: Relative to the germline gene, one junction end is altered; a read error may explain this. The J gene is TRBJ1-1, the V gene TRBV30, with D possibly being TRBD1 (5 bases). Germline assignment: CDR1 GTSNPN and CDR2 SVGIG (reference sequence). The length of the CDR3 is 16 residues. The CDR3 coding sequence is TGTGCCTGGAGTGTACTTCTTGGCAGGGTGAACCCTGAAGCTTTCTTT. Protein product: CAWSVLLGRVNPEAFF. Full variable domain (outside the CDR3, taken from reference TRBV30 and TRBJ1-1): SQTIHQWPATLVQPVGSPLSLECTVEGTSNPNLYWYRQAAGRGLQLLFYSVGIGQISSEVPQNLSASRPQDRQFILSSKKLLLSDSGFYLCAWSVLLGRVNPEAFFGQGTRLTVV.

The V call is TRBV7-6, the J call TRBJ1-1; no reliable D call. The V gene's germline CDR1 is SGHVS and CDR2 FNYEAQ. The V end lost 2 bases, the J end lost 2 bases, and 9 bases lay between the germline ends. This CDR3 is 14 amino acids long. The CDR3 DNA is TGTGCCAGCAGCTTAAGAGGGTTCAACACTGAAGCTTTCTTT. It yields the protein CASSLRGFNTEAFF. Together with reference TRBV7-6 and TRBJ1-1, the CDR3 gives the full variable domain: GAGVSQSPRYKVTKRGQDVALRCDPISGHVSLYWYRQALGQGPEFLTYFNYEAQQDKSGLPNDRFSAERPEGSISTLTIQRTEQRDSAMYRCASSLRGFNTEAFFGQGTRLTVV.

The CDR3 DNA follows: TGTGCCAGCAGCCACTATGCAGATACGCAGTATTTT. It encodes CASSHYADTQYF. This sequence joins TRBV7-8 and TRBJ2-3; D ambiguous. Germline V gives CDR1 SGHVS, CDR2 FQNEAQ. The V end was cut by 5 bases, the J end by 4 bases, with 7 bases between. This CDR3 region has 12 residues.

The rearrangement links TRBV18 to TRBJ1-1; D possibly corresponds to TRBD1 (5 bases). V lost 3 bases and J 7 bases, leaving 21 bases between the germline ends. Germline V gives CDR1 KGHSH, CDR2 LQKENI. The CDR3 consists of 16 residues. The CDR3 sequence is CASSPLLDIMQGEAFF. The CDR3 region has the DNA TGTGCCAGCTCACCTTTATTGGACATCATGCAGGGTGAAGCTTTCTTT.

The chain joins TRBV5-5 to TRBJ2-1; perhaps TRBD1 as D (6 bases). Deletions cut 4 bases from V and 0 bases from J, with 14 bases between. There are 16 residues in the CDR3. Germline CDR1 reads SGHKS; CDR2 reads YYEKEE (reference sequence). CDR3 nucleotides: TGTGCCAGCAGCCGTCAGGGGACGAGCTCCTACAATGAGCAGTTCTTC. Its translation is CASSRQGTSSYNEQFF.

CDR3: CASSLSPGGNTIYF. The CDR3, as DNA: TGCGCCAGCAGCTTAAGTCCAGGGGGAAACACCATATATTTT. The rearrangement joins TRBV5-1 to TRBJ1-3, with D perhaps TRBD1 (5 bases). V gave up 2 bases and J gave up 4 bases, with 10 bases separating them. Per germline, CDR1 SGHRS and CDR2 YFSETQ. CDR3 length: 14 amino acids.

This sequence joins TRBV4-1 and TRBJ1-6; unclear D gene. This CDR3 has 17 amino acids. Trimming left V 4 bases short and J 2 bases short, with 15 bases between. Looked up from germline, CDR1 is MGHRA and CDR2 is YSYEKL. CDR3 nucleotides: TGCGCCAGCAGCCTACTTCCCCCGAGCCCCTATAATTCACCCCTCCACTTT. Protein product: CASSLLPPSPYNSPLHF.

V and J are TRBV7-2 and TRBJ2-7; 7 bases line up with TRBD1. J was trimmed by 2 bases and V by 6 bases; bases with no gene match: 10. From germline, CDR1 is SGHTA and CDR2 FQGNSA. CDR3 length equals 15 residues. The CDR3 bases are TGTGCCAGCAGTCCAGACAGGGCTACGACCTACGAGCAGTACTTC. Its protein is CASSPDRATTYEQYF.

This clone was recorded at least ten times. The chain couples TRBV9 to TRBJ2-5; possible D gene TRBD1, 7 bases. The CDR3 sequence is 15 residues long. The germline V gene encodes CDR1 SGDLS and CDR2 YYNGEE. Trimming took off 3 bases at V and 2 bases at J, with 14 bases between the two ends. This CDR3 reads CASSAGGRAQETQYF. The CDR3 nucleotides are TGTGCCAGCAGCGCAGGGGGGAGAGCGCAAGAGACCCAGTACTTC.

The V and J genes are TRBV19 and TRBJ2-7; possible D gene TRBD1, 5 bases. Germline CDR1 and CDR2: LNHDA and SQIVND (reference sequence). The CDR3 contains 12 residues. V was cut by 4 bases and J by 6 bases, with 10 bases left in between. CDR3 sequence reads: CASSTRVGEQYF. For the CDR3, the DNA is TGTGCCAGTAGTACCAGGGTTGGCGAGCAGTACTTC.

The CDR3 nucleotides are TGCAGCGTTGTGGTTGGCCTGTACGAGCAGTACTTC. It specifies CSVVVGLYEQYF. V usage is TRBV29-1 and J usage is TRBJ2-7; D gene uncertain. CDR3 length: 12 amino acids. Trimming cost V 4 bases and J 4 bases, with 11 bases left between them. The germline V gene has CDR1 SQVTM and CDR2 ANQGSEA.

The genes are TRBV11-3 and TRBJ2-3, with D perhaps TRBD1 (5 bases). Trimming removed 2 bases at V and 0 bases at J, with 9 bases between. Germline V gene lookup returns CDR1 SGHNT and CDR2 YENEEA. The CDR3 length is 15 residues. CDR3 DNA sequence: TGTGCCAGCAGCTTAAGGGGTCCTAGCACAGATACGCAGTATTTT. It specifies CASSLRGPSTDTQYF.

This sequence joins TRBV27 and TRBJ1-5; 7 bases line up with TRBD1. The J segment lost 0 bases and the V segment lost 6 bases, leaving 17 bases of the junction unmatched. The CDR3 length is 19 residues. Germline V gene lookup returns CDR1 MNHEY and CDR2 SMNVEV (reference sequence). CDR3 region: CASRKHPGIGTASNQPQHF. CDR3 in DNA: TGTGCCAGCAGGAAACACCCGGGGATCGGGACAGCTAGCAATCAGCCCCAGCATTTT.

V usage is TRBV2 and J usage is TRBJ1-2; TRBD1 agrees at 12 bases. Germline V gene lookup returns CDR1 SNHLY and CDR2 FYNNEI. Trimming took 5 bases from V and 4 from J; bases not matched to a gene: 8. The CDR3 totals 16 residues. The CDR3 region is CASSRGTGGAGYGYTF. The CDR3 bases are TGTGCCAGCAGTCGGGGGACAGGGGGCGCTGGCTATGGCTACACCTTC.

The chain combines TRBV9 with TRBJ1-3; D gene unclear. Germline V lookup: CDR1 SGDLS, CDR2 YYNGEE. The germline V and J ends were trimmed by 4 bases and 2 bases, with 10 bases remaining between them. CDR3 length equals 14 residues. The CDR3 sequence: CASSPNSPGNTIYF. CDR3 in DNA: TGTGCCAGCAGCCCGAACAGTCCTGGAAACACCATATATTTT. The complete variable domain, with remaining parts taken from reference TRBV9 and TRBJ1-3, reads DSGVTQTPKHLITATGQRVTLRCSPRSGDLSVYWYQQSLDQGLQFLIQYYNGEERAKGNILERFSAQQFPDLHSELNLSSLELGDSALYFCASSPNSPGNTIYFGEGSWLTVV.

CDR3 sequence (DNA): TGTGCCAGACGGGACAGGGGGCCTAAGAATGAGCAGTTCTTC. It encodes CARRDRGPKNEQFF. The chain is built from TRBV2 and TRBJ2-1, with 12 bases that match TRBD1. This CDR3 spans 14 amino acids. Germline loops: CDR1 SNHLY, CDR2 FYNNEI. The junction had 7 bases not matched to a gene; V was cut back by 9 bases and J by 7 bases.

The chain joins TRBV5-4 to TRBJ2-1; D might be TRBD2 (6 bases). Germline assignment: CDR1 SGHNT and CDR2 YYREEE (reference sequence). This CDR3 is 16 amino acids long. V lost 1 base to trimming and J lost 3 bases, with 14 bases between them. The CDR3 nucleotides are TGTGCCAGCAGCTTGCCGGAGGAGGGAGGCTACAATGAGCAGTTCTTC. Translated, it gives CASSLPEEGGYNEQFF.

The chain has TRBV19 and TRBJ2-7; TRBD1 matches 8 bases. Looked up from germline, CDR1 is LNHDA and CDR2 is SQIVND (reference sequence). This CDR3 has 15 amino acids. V dropped 1 base and J dropped 5; count of bases not matched to a gene: 7. The CDR3 loop is CASSIGTGWDHEQYF. The CDR3 DNA reads as TGTGCCAGTAGTATAGGGACAGGGTGGGACCACGAGCAGTACTTC. The whole variable domain, filled in from reference TRBV19 and TRBJ2-7, reads DGGITQSPKYLFRKEGQNVTLSCEQNLNHDAMYWYRQDPGQGLRLIYYSQIVNDFQKGDIAEGYSVSREKKESFPLTVTSAQKNPTAFYLCASSIGTGWDHEQYFGPGTRLTVT.

J is TRBJ1-1 and V is TRBV5-4; D uncertain. In germline, CDR1 is SGHNT, CDR2 YYREEE (reference sequence). The length of the CDR3 is 13 residues. Trimming stripped 3 bases from V and 1 base from J, with 7 bases between. The DNA of the CDR3 is TGTGCCAGCAGCTCGGTCTCGAACACTGAAGCTTTCTTT. Translation: CASSSVSNTEAFF.

V usage is TRBV5-4 and J usage is TRBJ1-1; D may be TRBD1 (5 bases). The CDR3 loop spans 19 amino acids. Germline V lookup: CDR1 SGHNT, CDR2 YYREEE (reference sequence). V lost 3 bases to trimming and J lost 0 bases, with 24 bases between them. Here the CDR3 reads CASSSSPGWGGSMNTEAFF. For the CDR3, the DNA is TGTGCCAGCAGCTCCAGCCCCGGTTGGGGCGGAAGCATGAACACTGAAGCTTTCTTT.

This clone was seen a handful of times. Here the CDR3 reads CASSSSGQGALGTGELFF. CDR3 nucleotides: TGTGCCAGCAGCTCGTCGGGACAGGGGGCGCTGGGCACCGGGGAGCTGTTTTTT. The chain carries TRBV11-3 and TRBJ2-2, with 12 nucleotides matching TRBD1. This CDR3 is built from 18 residues. The germline gives CDR1 SGHNT, CDR2 YENEEA. V gave up 4 bases and J gave up 4 bases; unmatched junction bases: 10.